The entry that follows covers one TCR beta chain sequence. The V gene lost 4 bases and the J gene lost 1 base, with 5 bases spanning the gap. The CDR3 contains 12 residues. Germline loops: CDR1 SGDLS, CDR2 YYNGEE. TCRdb itself ran the 5' RACE reads through MiXCR, one entry per CDR3 protein. The data hold 500,000 or so distinct CDR3 sequences, with roughly 21% observed a single time. The source of the sample is a study of identical twins. The data also belong to a second study, concerning T cells expressing NK-cell markers.

The sequence was collected from a woman younger than 30 in good health. Sequencing was performed on CD4+ T cells sorted from blood. The gene calls are TRBV9 and TRBJ2-5; D is undetermined. The CDR3 bases are TGTGCCAGCAGCCAGTCCCAAGAGACCCAGTACTTC. Translated: CASSQSQETQYF. The full variable domain, with the rest looked up from reference TRBV9 and TRBJ2-5, is DSGVTQTPKHLITATGQRVTLRCSPRSGDLSVYWYQQSLDQGLQFLIQYYNGEERAKGNILERFSAQQFPDLHSELNLSSLELGDSALYFCASSQSQETQYFGPGTRLLVL.